This entry lists 31 T cell receptor beta chains sequenced from one sample in a study of blood T cell repertoires in COVID-19. The table came from immunoSEQ multiplex PCR; TCRdb's copy has only in-frame clones and leaves some out. The sample lists about 370,000 clones, roughly nine tenths occurring once. Sequencing input: peripheral blood. Every receptor here comes from a woman aged 30 to 39 with COVID-19, enrolled during active disease.

The J gene is TRBJ2-3, the V gene TRBV27; weak D call: TRBD1 (6 bases). V was pared by 3 bases and J by 9 bases, with 10 bases between. The CDR3 contains 12 residues. Germline CDR1 MNHEY, CDR2 SMNVEV (reference sequence). CDR3 loop: CASSFIQGTQYF. CDR3 DNA: TGTGCCAGCAGTTTCATCCAGGGGACGCAGTATTTT.

In its sample, this clone was seen a few times. The V and J genes are TRBV10-3 and TRBJ1-5; D not resolved. Germline-derived CDR1 and CDR2 are ENHRY and SYGVKD. The CDR3 has 17 amino acids. Trimming cost V 3 bases and J 0 bases, with 15 bases left between them. CDR3 coding DNA: TGTGCCATCAGTGAAGGAGGCGGGAGTAATAGCAATCAGCCCCAGCATTTT. It specifies CAISEGGGSNSNQPQHF.

This sequence joins TRBV5-5 and TRBJ2-4; D is undetermined. The germline V gene encodes CDR1 SGHKS and CDR2 YYEKEE (reference sequence). The CDR3 totals 12 residues. The V gene lost 0 bases and the J gene lost 9 bases, with 7 bases spanning the gap. CDR3 nucleotide sequence: TGTGCCAGCAGCTTGGATTCGGGCATTCAGTACTTC. Its protein product is CASSLDSGIQYF. The variable domain in full, with the rest retrieved from reference TRBV5-5 and TRBJ2-4, is DAGVTQSPTHLIKTRGQQVTLRCSPISGHKSVSWYQQVLGQGPQFIFQYYEKEERGRGNFPDRFSARQFPNYSSELNVNALLLGDSALYLCASSLDSGIQYFGAGTRLSVL.

This clone has a handful of counts. The chain joins TRBV28 to TRBJ2-1; the match to TRBD1 covers 8 bases. The CDR3 is 13 residues long. The germline V gene has CDR1 MDHEN and CDR2 SYDVKM. Unmatched junction bases numbered 5, after V lost 8 bases and J lost 5 bases. CDR3 loop: CASSPGGNNEQFF. CDR3 bases: TGTGCCAGCTCACCAGGGGGCAACAATGAGCAGTTCTTC.

The rearrangement joins TRBV5-1 to TRBJ2-2; 7 bases are shared with TRBD2. The ends lost 0 bases at V and 5 bases at J; junction bases unmatched: 7. The V gene's germline CDR1 is SGHRS and CDR2 YFSETQ. The CDR3 covers 16 residues. CDR3 region: CASSLEGGRGTGELFF. CDR3 DNA sequence: TGCGCCAGCAGCTTGGAGGGCGGGAGAGGGACCGGGGAGCTGTTTTTT. The whole variable domain, filled in from reference TRBV5-1 and TRBJ2-2, reads KAGVTQTPRYLIKTRGQQVTLSCSPISGHRSVSWYQQTPGQGLQFLFEYFSETQRNKGNFPGRFSGRQFSNSRSEMNVSTLELGDSALYLCASSLEGGRGTGELFFGEGSRLTVL.

This clone has just a few counts. The chain couples TRBV24-1 to TRBJ2-5; D ambiguous. Germline CDR1 KGHDR, CDR2 SFDVKD. Trimming removed 1 base at V and 5 bases at J, with 10 bases between. This CDR3 contains 14 residues. CDR3 loop: CATSDFDLGETQYF. The CDR3 DNA sequence: TGTGCCACCAGTGATTTTGACCTCGGGGAGACCCAGTACTTC.

V gene TRBV6-6 combines with J gene TRBJ1-3; TRBD1 matches at 8 bases. V shed 0 bases and J 3 bases; nucleotides not matched to a gene: 4. The CDR3 loop spans 16 amino acids. Germline V lookup: CDR1 MNHNY, CDR2 SVGAGI (reference sequence). The CDR3 is CASSYSAGGSGNTIYF. The CDR3 DNA sequence: TGTGCCAGCAGTTACTCTGCAGGGGGCAGTGGAAACACCATATATTTT.

The gene calls are TRBV2 and TRBJ2-3; D is perhaps TRBD2 (5 bases). This CDR3 has 15 residues. CDR1 is SNHLY and CDR2 is FYNNEI in the germline V gene. Trimming removed 3 bases at V and 2 bases at J, with 12 bases between. The CDR3 DNA reads TGTGCCAGCAGTGATAGACTAACGGACACAGATACGCAGTATTTT. Translation gives CASSDRLTDTDTQYF.

This chain links TRBV25-1 with TRBJ2-7, with TRBD1 matching over 10 bases. V shed 6 bases and J 4 bases; nucleotides not matched to a gene: 0. The CDR3 contains 12 residues. CDR1 and CDR2 (germline): MGHDK, SYGVNS. Here the CDR3 reads CASRGQGYEQYF. The CDR3 DNA is TGTGCCAGCAGGGGACAGGGGTACGAGCAGTACTTC.

The chain joins TRBV24-1 to TRBJ2-2, with 7 positions matching TRBD1. The CDR3 has 14 residues. Germline CDR1 reads KGHDR; CDR2 reads SFDVKD. V shed 10 bases, J shed 2 bases, and the junction held 6 bases outside the gene matches. The CDR3 sequence is CATTDRANTGELFF. The DNA of the CDR3 is TGTGCCACTACAGACAGGGCCAACACCGGGGAGCTGTTTTTT.

The rearrangement joins TRBV4-3 to TRBJ1-3, with 7 nucleotides matching TRBD1. J gave up 0 bases and V 0 bases, and 8 bases lay outside the gene matches. The CDR3 is 18 amino acids. Germline values: CDR1 LGHNA, CDR2 YSLEER. The CDR3 nucleotides are TGCGCCAGCAGCCAAGATGTGACAGGGCGCCTCTCTGGAAACACCATATATTTT. Translated, it gives CASSQDVTGRLSGNTIYF.

Here the CDR3 reads CASRTTANSPLHF. The CDR3 DNA is TGTGCCAGCAGGACAACAGCAAATTCACCCCTCCACTTT. The chain couples TRBV6-5 to TRBJ1-6; D is unresolved. The CDR3 has 13 residues. Germline-derived CDR1 and CDR2 are MNHEY and SVGAGI. Between the trimmed V and J ends, which lost 6 bases and 7 bases, there was a span of 10 bases.

V usage is TRBV7-9 and J usage is TRBJ2-3; 8 bases are shared with TRBD2. CDR1 and CDR2 from the germline V gene are SEHNR and FQNEAQ (reference sequence). J was trimmed by 4 bases and V by 5 bases; bases with no gene match: 8. The CDR3 runs 15 residues. CDR3 loop: CASSPSGGPSDTQYF. CDR3 in DNA: TGTGCCAGCAGCCCCTCGGGGGGGCCTTCAGATACGCAGTATTTT. Based on the CDR3 plus reference TRBV7-9 and TRBJ2-3, the full variable domain is DTGVSQNPRHKITKRGQNVTFRCDPISEHNRLYWYRQTLGQGPEFLTYFQNEAQLEKSRLLSDRFSAERPKGSFSTLEIQRTEQGDSAMYLCASSPSGGPSDTQYFGPGTRLTVL.

This chain uses TRBV27 with TRBJ2-7, with D possibly being TRBD1 (5 bases). Germline CDR1 reads MNHEY; CDR2 reads SMNVEV (reference sequence). The CDR3 spans 15 residues. The ends were cut back, 8 bases at V and 2 bases at J, with 19 bases in the middle. The DNA for the CDR3 is TGTGCCAGCCAACTCTATGCAGGGTCGGCCTACGAGCAGTACGTC. Protein: CASQLYAGSAYEQYV.

The chain joins TRBV7-9 to TRBJ2-1, with 9 bases identical to TRBD2. The CDR3 is made up of 14 amino acids. With V trimmed by 6 bases and J by 9 bases, 9 bases remained unmatched. Looked up from germline, CDR1 is SEHNR and CDR2 is FQNEAQ (reference sequence). The DNA for the CDR3 is TGTGCCAGCAGATCAGCGGGGGGCCTCCCTGAGCAGTTCTTC. Translation: CASRSAGGLPEQFF.

The chain combines TRBV30 with TRBJ1-1; D is possibly TRBD1 (5 bases). There are 13 residues in the CDR3. The germline V gene has CDR1 GTSNPN and CDR2 SVGIG (reference sequence). Trimming took off 3 bases at V and 8 bases at J, with 16 bases between the two ends. CDR3 sequence (DNA): TGTGCCTGGAGCCTAGGGCGCAACAGGGAAGCTTTCTTT. This gives the protein CAWSLGRNREAFF.

This clone was recorded once. The DNA for the CDR3 is TGCGCCAGCAGCCGCGGGACAGGGGGCCCAAGCTCCTACAATGAGCAGTTCTTC. This codes for CASSRGTGGPSSYNEQFF. V is TRBV4-1 and J is TRBJ2-1, with 12 bases aligning to TRBD1. CDR3 size: 18 residues. V was pared by 4 bases and J by 0 bases, with 7 bases of the junction left unmatched. Germline values: CDR1 MGHRA, CDR2 YSYEKL.

The chain is built from TRBV24-1 and TRBJ1-2, with 8 bases fitting TRBD1. Trimming removed 6 bases from V and 7 bases from J; junction bases left unmatched: 3. The length of the CDR3 is 12 residues. The germline gives CDR1 KGHDR, CDR2 SFDVKD. The CDR3 bases are TGTGCCACCAGTCAGACAGGGGTTGGCTACACCTTC. This codes for CATSQTGVGYTF.

This clone was picked up one time. The V gene is TRBV6-2 or TRBV6-3, the J gene TRBJ2-5; 9 positions agree with TRBD2. This CDR3 contains 16 residues. CDR1 and CDR2 from the germline V gene are MNHEY and SVGEGT. The trim removed 0 bases at V and 7 bases at J, leaving 9 bases unmatched. CDR3 in amino acids: CASSYSSSGGTRTQYF. Written as DNA, the CDR3 is TGTGCCAGCAGTTACTCGAGTAGCGGGGGTACGAGGACCCAGTACTTC.

V usage is TRBV7-2 and J usage is TRBJ1-1; tentative D call: TRBD1 (5 bases). Per the germline V gene, CDR1 is SGHTA and CDR2 is FQGNSA. CDR3 size: 16 residues. V was trimmed by 1 base and J by 0 bases, leaving 12 bases between them. DNA for the CDR3: TGTGCCAGCAGCTTAGGGGGCAGGGCCCTGAACACTGAAGCTTTCTTT. Translated: CASSLGGRALNTEAFF.

The chain employs TRBV30 and TRBJ1-5; D may be TRBD1 (5 bases). Germline V gives CDR1 GTSNPN, CDR2 SVGIG (reference sequence). The CDR3 is 14 amino acids. V lost 0 bases and J lost 4, with 10 bases in between. The CDR3 reads CAWSVETVNQPQHF. DNA for the CDR3: TGTGCCTGGAGTGTAGAGACAGTGAATCAGCCCCAGCATTTT.

The rearrangement links TRBV3-1 (or the pseudogene TRBV3-2) to TRBJ2-3; 8 nucleotides match TRBD2. Germline lookup yields CDR1 LGHDT and CDR2 YNNKEL (reference sequence). The CDR3 sequence is 17 residues long. J gave up 0 bases and V 3 bases, and 8 bases lay outside the gene matches. CDR3 region: CASSHLGAGGSTDTQYF. DNA for the CDR3: TGTGCCAGCAGCCACCTAGGGGCGGGGGGAAGCACAGATACGCAGTATTTT.

The chain employs TRBV2 and TRBJ2-5; TRBD2 agrees at 9 bases. The germline CDR1 and CDR2 sequences are SNHLY and FYNNEI. The CDR3 consists of 13 residues. Trimming cost V 11 bases and J 5 bases; bases outside gene matches: 9. This chain's CDR3 is CAGSGSGIETQYF. The CDR3 region has the DNA TGTGCCGGTAGCGGGAGTGGGATCGAGACCCAGTACTTC.

The V call is TRBV2, the J call TRBJ2-1; possible D gene TRBD1, 6 bases. The V end lost 4 bases, the J end lost 8 bases, and 18 bases lay between the germline ends. The CDR3 contains 15 residues. Germline V gene sequence: CDR1 SNHLY, CDR2 FYNNEI. The chain's CDR3 is CASSARGHQSDEQFF. The CDR3 nucleotides read TGTGCCAGCAGTGCTAGGGGACATCAAAGCGATGAGCAGTTCTTC.

This chain uses TRBV18 with TRBJ2-1; 8 positions agree with TRBD2. V lost 3 bases to trimming and J lost 6 bases; unmatched junction nucleotides: 4. The CDR3 is made up of 14 amino acids. Germline CDR1 is KGHSH and CDR2 is LQKENI. This chain's CDR3 is CASSPRTSSNEQFF. DNA for the CDR3: TGTGCCAGCTCACCTCGGACTAGCAGCAATGAGCAGTTCTTC.

V usage is TRBV5-4 and J usage is TRBJ2-1; 10 bases are shared with TRBD1. The CDR3 is 13 residues long. The V gene end was trimmed by 5 bases and the J gene end by 7 bases; junction bases not matched to a gene: 3. Germline CDR1 SGHNT, CDR2 YYREEE (reference sequence). DNA of the CDR3: TGTGCCAGCAGTGGGGGACAGGGGAATGAGCAGTTCTTC. Translating it yields CASSGGQGNEQFF.

The rearrangement links TRBV7-2 to TRBJ1-2; no definite D call. CDR1 is SGHTA and CDR2 is FQGNSA in the germline V gene. The CDR3 totals 16 residues. The V gene lost 5 bases and the J gene lost 8 bases, with 24 bases spanning the gap. CDR3 region: CASSPLSRGTLRGYTF. Here the CDR3 DNA reads TGTGCCAGCAGCCCCCTGAGTCGTGGAACCTTGAGGGGCTACACCTTC.

V gene TRBV27 combines with J gene TRBJ1-2; 7 bases are a match to TRBD1. CDR1 and CDR2 from the germline V gene are MNHEY and SMNVEV (reference sequence). CDR3 length: 12 amino acids. V lost 6 bases to trimming and J lost 8 bases; unmatched junction nucleotides: 6. CDR3 sequence: CASSTGAGGYTF. As DNA, the CDR3 is TGTGCCAGCAGCACAGGGGCGGGGGGCTACACCTTC.

The chain uses TRBV19 and TRBJ2-2; D is perhaps TRBD1 (6 bases). Per the germline V gene, CDR1 is LNHDA and CDR2 is SQIVND (reference sequence). This CDR3 comprises 16 residues. Trimming shortened V by 4 bases and J by 5 bases, and 17 bases separated the two germline ends. CDR3 in DNA: TGTGCCAGTAGTAGCAGTGGGGGCGGGCGGACCGGGGAGCTGTTTTTT. Protein sequence: CASSSSGGGRTGELFF.

This chain links TRBV28 with TRBJ2-7; 8 bases align to TRBD2. Per germline, CDR1 MDHEN and CDR2 SYDVKM. Losses at the gene ends were 4 bases for V and 4 bases for J; bases not matched to a gene: 6. The CDR3 extends over 14 amino acids. CDR3 coding DNA: TGTGCCAGCAGTTCCGGACTAGCTTTATACGAGCAGTACTTC. Amino acid sequence: CASSSGLALYEQYF. Variable domain in full (rest from reference TRBV28 and TRBJ2-7): DVKVTQSSRYLVKRTGEKVFLECVQDMDHENMFWYRQDPGLGLRLIYFSYDVKMKEKGDIPEGYSVSREKKERFSLILESASTNQTSMYLCASSSGLALYEQYFGPGTRLTVT.

The genes are TRBV28 and TRBJ2-7, with 9 bases aligning to TRBD1. The V segment lost 5 bases and the J segment 2 bases; nucleotides outside the gene matches: 7. Germline V gives CDR1 MDHEN, CDR2 SYDVKM. This CDR3 comprises 15 residues. The CDR3 spells CASSQVDRGTYEQYF. The CDR3 DNA reads TGTGCCAGCAGTCAAGTAGACAGGGGGACCTACGAGCAGTACTTC.